This T cell receptor (beta chain) is drawn from a study of beta chain features in type 1 diabetes. The wider study: What patients shared with healthy donors was a similar profile of age, gender and cell yields. Regarding the study as a whole: Patients with Type 1 diabetes showed moderately but significantly shorter TCRB CDR3s in all four CD4+ subsets.

Sequencing targeted expressed TCRB transcripts, as all isolated RNA had been reverse transcribed. The repertoire was sequenced with immunoSEQ multiplex PCR; TCRdb's copy has only in-frame clones and lacks some. This table has around 110,000 clones, over 15% appearing once. About this clone itself: No antigen is known for it.

The CDR3 loop spans 15 amino acids. Germline CDR1 is SGHRS and CDR2 is YFSETQ. V was pared by 0 bases and J by 1 base, with 0 bases of the junction left unmatched. The chain carries TRBV5-1 and TRBJ2-3; 9 nucleotides agree with TRBD2. Sequencing was carried out using central memory CD4+ T cells from blood. This TCR came from a man aged 25-45 years with type 1 diabetes. As DNA, the CDR3 is TGCGCCAGCAGCTTGGCTAGCGGGGGCACAGATACGCAGTATTTT. It is translated as CASSLASGGTDTQYF. Based on the CDR3 plus reference TRBV5-1 and TRBJ2-3, the full variable domain is KAGVTQTPRYLIKTRGQQVTLSCSPISGHRSVSWYQQTPGQGLQFLFEYFSETQRNKGNFPGRFSGRQFSNSRSEMNVSTLELGDSALYLCASSLASGGTDTQYFGPGTRLTVL.